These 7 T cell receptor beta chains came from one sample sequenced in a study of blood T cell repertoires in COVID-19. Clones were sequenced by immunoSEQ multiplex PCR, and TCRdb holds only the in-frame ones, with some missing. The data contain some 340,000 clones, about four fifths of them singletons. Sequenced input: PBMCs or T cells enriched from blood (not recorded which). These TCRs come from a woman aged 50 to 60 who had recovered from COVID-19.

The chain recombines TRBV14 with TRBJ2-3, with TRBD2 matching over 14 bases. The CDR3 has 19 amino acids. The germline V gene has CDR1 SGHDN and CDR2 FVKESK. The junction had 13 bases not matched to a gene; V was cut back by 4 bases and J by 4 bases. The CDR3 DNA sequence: TGTGCCAGCAGCCGATTGGACAGTTGGACTAGCGGGAGGTCAGATACGCAGTATTTT. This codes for CASSRLDSWTSGRSDTQYF.

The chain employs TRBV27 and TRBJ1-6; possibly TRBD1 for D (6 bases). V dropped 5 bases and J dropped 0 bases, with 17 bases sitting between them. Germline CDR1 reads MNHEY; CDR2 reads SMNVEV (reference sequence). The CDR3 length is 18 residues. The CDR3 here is CASSTAGRGLSYNSPLHF. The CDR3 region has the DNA TGTGCCAGCAGTACTGCGGGCAGGGGTCTCTCCTATAATTCACCCCTCCACTTT.

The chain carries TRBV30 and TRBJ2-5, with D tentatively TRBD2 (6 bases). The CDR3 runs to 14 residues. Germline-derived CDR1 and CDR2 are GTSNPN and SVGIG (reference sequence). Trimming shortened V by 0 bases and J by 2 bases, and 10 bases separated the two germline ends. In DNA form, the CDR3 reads TGTGCCTGGAGTGTTGGTGGGAGGCAAGAGACCCAGTACTTC. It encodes CAWSVGGRQETQYF.

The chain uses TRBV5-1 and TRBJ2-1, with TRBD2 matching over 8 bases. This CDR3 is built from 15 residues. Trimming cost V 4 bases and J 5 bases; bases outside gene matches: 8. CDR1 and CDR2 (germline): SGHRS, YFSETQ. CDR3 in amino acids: CASSPGLSGNNEQFF. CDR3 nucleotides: TGCGCCAGCAGCCCTGGGCTTAGCGGGAACAATGAGCAGTTCTTC. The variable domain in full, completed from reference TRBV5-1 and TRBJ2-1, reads KAGVTQTPRYLIKTRGQQVTLSCSPISGHRSVSWYQQTPGQGLQFLFEYFSETQRNKGNFPGRFSGRQFSNSRSEMNVSTLELGDSALYLCASSPGLSGNNEQFFGPGTRLTVL.

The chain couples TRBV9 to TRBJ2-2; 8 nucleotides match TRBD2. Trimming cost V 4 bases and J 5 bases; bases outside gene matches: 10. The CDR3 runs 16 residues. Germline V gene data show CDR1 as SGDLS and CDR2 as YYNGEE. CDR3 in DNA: TGTGCCAGCAGCACACGAGGGACTAGTCCAACCGGGGAGCTGTTTTTT. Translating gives CASSTRGTSPTGELFF.

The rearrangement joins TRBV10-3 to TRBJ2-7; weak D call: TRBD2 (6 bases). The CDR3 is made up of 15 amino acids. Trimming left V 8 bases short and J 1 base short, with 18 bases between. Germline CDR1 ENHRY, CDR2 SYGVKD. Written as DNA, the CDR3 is TGTGCCATCTCGACTAGTCTGGATTCGTCCTACGAGCAGTACTTC. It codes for CAISTSLDSSYEQYF.

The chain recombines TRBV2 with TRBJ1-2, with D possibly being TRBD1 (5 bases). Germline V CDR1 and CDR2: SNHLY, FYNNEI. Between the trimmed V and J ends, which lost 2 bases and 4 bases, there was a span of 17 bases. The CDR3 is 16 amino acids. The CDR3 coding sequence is TGTGCCAGCAGTGAATTAAGTCTCAGGGCAGCCTATGGCTACACCTTC. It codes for CASSELSLRAAYGYTF. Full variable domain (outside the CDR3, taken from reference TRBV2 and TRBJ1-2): EPEVTQTPSHQVTQMGQEVILRCVPISNHLYFYWYRQILGQKVEFLVSFYNNEISEKSEIFDDQFSVERPDGSNFTLKIRSTKLEDSAMYFCASSELSLRAAYGYTFGSGTRLTVV.